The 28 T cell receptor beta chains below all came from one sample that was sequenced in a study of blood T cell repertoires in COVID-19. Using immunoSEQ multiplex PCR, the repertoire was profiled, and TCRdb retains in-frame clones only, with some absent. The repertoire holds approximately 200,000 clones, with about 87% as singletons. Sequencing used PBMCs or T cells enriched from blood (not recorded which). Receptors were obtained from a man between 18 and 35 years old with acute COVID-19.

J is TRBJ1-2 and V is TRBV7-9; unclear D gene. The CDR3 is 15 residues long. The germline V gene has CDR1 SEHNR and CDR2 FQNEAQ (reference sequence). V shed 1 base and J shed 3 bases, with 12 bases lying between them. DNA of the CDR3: TGTGCCAGCAGCTTAGTGCTCACTACGGACTATGGCTACACCTTC. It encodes CASSLVLTTDYGYTF.

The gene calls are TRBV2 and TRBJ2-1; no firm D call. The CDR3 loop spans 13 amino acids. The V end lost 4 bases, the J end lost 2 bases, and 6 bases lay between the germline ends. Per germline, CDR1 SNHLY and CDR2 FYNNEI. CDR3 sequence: CASSAETYNEQFF. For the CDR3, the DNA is TGTGCCAGCAGTGCGGAGACCTACAATGAGCAGTTCTTC.

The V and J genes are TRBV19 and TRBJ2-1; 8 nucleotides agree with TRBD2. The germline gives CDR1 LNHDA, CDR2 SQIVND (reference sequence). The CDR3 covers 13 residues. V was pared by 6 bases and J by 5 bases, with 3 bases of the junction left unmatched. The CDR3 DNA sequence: TGTGCCAGTAGACTAGCGGTTCACAATGAGCAGTTCTTC. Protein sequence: CASRLAVHNEQFF.

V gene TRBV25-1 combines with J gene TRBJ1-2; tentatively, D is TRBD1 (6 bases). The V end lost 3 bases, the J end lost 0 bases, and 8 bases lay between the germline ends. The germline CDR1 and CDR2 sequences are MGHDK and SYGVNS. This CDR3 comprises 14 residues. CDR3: CASSDDRTNYGYTF. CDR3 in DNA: TGTGCCAGCAGTGACGACAGGACTAACTATGGCTACACCTTC.

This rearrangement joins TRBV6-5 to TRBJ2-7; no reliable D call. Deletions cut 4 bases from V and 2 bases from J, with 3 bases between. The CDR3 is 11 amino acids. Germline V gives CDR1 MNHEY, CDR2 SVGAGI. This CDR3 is CASSSTYEQYF. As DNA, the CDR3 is TGTGCCAGCAGTTCCACCTACGAGCAGTACTTC.

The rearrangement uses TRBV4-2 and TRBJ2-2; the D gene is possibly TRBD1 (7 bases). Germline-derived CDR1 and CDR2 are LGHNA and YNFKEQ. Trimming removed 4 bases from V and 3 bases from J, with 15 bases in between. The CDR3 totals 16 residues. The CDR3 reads CASSPLEGAYTGELFF. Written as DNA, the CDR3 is TGTGCCAGCAGCCCCTTGGAGGGGGCTTACACCGGGGAGCTGTTTTTT.

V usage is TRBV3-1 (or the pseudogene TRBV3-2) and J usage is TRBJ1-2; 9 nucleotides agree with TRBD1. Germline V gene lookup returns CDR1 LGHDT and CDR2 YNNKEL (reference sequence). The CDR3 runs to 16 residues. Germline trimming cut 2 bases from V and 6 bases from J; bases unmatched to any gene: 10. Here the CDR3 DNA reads TGTGCCAGCAGCCAACTAACAGGGGGCAAAGGGGATGGCTACACCTTC. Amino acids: CASSQLTGGKGDGYTF.

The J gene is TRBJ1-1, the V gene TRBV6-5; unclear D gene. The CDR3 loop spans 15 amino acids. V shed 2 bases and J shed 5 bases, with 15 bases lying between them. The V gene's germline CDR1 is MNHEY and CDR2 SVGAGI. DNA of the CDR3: TGTGCCAGCAGTTACGGAGAGGGCGTATGGACTGAAGCTTTCTTT. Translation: CASSYGEGVWTEAFF.

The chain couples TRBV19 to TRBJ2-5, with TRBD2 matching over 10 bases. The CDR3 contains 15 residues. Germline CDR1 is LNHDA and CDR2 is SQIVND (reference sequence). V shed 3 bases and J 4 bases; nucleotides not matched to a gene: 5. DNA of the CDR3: TGTGCCAGTAGTATCCAAACTAGCGGGACAGAGACCCAGTACTTC. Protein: CASSIQTSGTETQYF.

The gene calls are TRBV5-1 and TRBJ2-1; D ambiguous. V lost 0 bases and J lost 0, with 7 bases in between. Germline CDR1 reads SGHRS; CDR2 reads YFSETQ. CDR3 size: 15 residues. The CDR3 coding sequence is TGCGCCAGCAGCTTGGAGCACAGCTCCTACAATGAGCAGTTCTTC. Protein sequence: CASSLEHSSYNEQFF.

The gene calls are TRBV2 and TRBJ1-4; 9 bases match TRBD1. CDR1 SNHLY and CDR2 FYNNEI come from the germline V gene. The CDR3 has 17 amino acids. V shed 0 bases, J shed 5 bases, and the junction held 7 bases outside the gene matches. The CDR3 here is CASSEALVGTGNEKLFF. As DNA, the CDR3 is TGTGCCAGCAGTGAAGCGCTGGTGGGGACAGGGAATGAAAAACTGTTTTTT.

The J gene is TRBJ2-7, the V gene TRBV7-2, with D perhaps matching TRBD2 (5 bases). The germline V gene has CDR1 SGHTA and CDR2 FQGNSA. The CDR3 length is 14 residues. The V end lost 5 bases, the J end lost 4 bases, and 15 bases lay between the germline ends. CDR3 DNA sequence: TGTGCCAGCAGCCGGGAAATAGCGAATTACGAGCAGTACTTC. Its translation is CASSREIANYEQYF.

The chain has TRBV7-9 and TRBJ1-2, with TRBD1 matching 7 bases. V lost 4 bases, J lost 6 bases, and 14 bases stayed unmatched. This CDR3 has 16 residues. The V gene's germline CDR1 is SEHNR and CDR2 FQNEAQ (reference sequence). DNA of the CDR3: TGTGCCAGCAGCTCCACAGACGGACAGGAGTCTGATGGCTACACCTTC. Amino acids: CASSSTDGQESDGYTF.

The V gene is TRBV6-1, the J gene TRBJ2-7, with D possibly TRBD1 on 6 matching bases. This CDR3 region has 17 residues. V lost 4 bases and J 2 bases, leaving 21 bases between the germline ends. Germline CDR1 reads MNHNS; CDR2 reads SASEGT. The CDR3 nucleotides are TGTGCCAGCAGTGGTCTCTTAACAGGGCAAACCACCTACGAGCAGTACTTC. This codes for CASSGLLTGQTTYEQYF.

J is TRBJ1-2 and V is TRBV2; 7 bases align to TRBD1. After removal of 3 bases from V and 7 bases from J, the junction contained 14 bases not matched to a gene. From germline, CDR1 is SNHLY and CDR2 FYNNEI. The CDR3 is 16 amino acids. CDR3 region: CASSDRRSDRSSGYTF. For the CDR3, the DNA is TGTGCCAGCAGTGACCGACGTTCGGACAGGTCCAGTGGCTACACCTTC.

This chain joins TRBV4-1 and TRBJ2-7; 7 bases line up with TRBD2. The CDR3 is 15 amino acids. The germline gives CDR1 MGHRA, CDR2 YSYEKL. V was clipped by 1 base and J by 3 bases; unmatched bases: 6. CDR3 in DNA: TGCGCCAGCAGCCAAGTTGGGAGGGGAGACTACGAGCAGTACTTC. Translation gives CASSQVGRGDYEQYF.

This CDR3 reads CASSTQDRPEAFF. The CDR3 DNA sequence: TGTGCCAGCAGTACCCAGGACAGGCCTGAAGCTTTCTTT. The V and J genes are TRBV27 and TRBJ1-1; TRBD1 matches 7 bases. CDR1 and CDR2 from the germline V gene are MNHEY and SMNVEV (reference sequence). There are 13 residues in the CDR3. V lost 5 bases and J lost 6; bases outside the gene matches: 6.

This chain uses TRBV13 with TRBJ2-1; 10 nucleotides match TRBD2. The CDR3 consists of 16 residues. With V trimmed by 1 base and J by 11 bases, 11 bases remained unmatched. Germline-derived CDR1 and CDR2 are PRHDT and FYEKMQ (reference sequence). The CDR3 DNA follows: TGTGCCAGCAGCTTAGTTGGCCTAGCGGGAGATCGTAAGCAGTTCTTC. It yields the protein CASSLVGLAGDRKQFF.

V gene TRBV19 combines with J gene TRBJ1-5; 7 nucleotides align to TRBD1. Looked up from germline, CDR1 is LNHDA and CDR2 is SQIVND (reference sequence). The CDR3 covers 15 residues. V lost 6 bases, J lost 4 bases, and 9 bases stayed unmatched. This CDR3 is CASSRRTGYNQPQHF. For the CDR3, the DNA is TGTGCCAGTAGCCGCCGGACAGGATATAATCAGCCCCAGCATTTT.

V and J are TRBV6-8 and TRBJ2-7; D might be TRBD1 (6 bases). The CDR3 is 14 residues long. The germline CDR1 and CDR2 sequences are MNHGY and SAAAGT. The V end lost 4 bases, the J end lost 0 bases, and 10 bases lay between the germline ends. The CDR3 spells CASSSHRASYEQYF. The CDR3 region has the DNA TGTGCCAGCAGTTCTCACAGGGCCTCCTACGAGCAGTACTTC.

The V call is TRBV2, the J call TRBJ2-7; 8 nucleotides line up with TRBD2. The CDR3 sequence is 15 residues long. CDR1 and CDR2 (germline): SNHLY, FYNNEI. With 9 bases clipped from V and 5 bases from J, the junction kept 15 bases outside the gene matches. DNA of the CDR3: TGTGCCAGTCCTAGTGTCGGCGGGAGGATCGACGAGCAGTACTTC. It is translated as CASPSVGGRIDEQYF.

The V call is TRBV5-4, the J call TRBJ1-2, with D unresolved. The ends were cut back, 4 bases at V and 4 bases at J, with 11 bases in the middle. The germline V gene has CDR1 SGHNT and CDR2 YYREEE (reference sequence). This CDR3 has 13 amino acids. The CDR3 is CASSHRQGYGYTF. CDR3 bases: TGTGCCAGCAGCCACAGACAAGGCTATGGCTACACCTTC.

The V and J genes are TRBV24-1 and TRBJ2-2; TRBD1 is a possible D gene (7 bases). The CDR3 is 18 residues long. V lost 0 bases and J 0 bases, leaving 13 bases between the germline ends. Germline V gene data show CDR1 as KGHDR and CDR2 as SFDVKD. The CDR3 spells CATSDLLRDSSNTGELFF. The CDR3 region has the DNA TGTGCCACCAGTGATTTGTTGCGGGACAGTTCGAACACCGGGGAGCTGTTTTTT.

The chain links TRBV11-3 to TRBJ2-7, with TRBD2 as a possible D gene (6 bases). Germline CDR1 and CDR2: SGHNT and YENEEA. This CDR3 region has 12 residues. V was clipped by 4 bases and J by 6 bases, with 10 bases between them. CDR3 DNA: TGTGCCAGCAGCTACATGGGGGGCGAGCAGTACTTC. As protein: CASSYMGGEQYF.

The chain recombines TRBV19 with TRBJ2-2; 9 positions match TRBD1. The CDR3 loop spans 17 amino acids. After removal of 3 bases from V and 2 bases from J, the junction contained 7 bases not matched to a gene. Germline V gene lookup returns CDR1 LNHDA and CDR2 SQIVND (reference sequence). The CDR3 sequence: CASSIPKTGGNTGELFF. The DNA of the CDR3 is TGTGCCAGTAGTATCCCTAAAACAGGGGGCAACACCGGGGAGCTGTTTTTT.

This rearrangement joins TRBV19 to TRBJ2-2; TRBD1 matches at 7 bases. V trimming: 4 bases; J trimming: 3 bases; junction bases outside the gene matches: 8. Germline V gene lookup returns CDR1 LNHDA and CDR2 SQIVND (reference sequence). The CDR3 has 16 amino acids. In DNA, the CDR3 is TGTGCCAGTAGTAATAGGGGGCACGGGGACACCGGGGAGCTGTTTTTT. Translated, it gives CASSNRGHGDTGELFF.

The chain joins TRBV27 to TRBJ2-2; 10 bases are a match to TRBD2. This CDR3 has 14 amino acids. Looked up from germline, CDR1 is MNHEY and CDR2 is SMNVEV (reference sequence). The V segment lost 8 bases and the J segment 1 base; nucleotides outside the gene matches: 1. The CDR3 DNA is TGTGCCAGCCGACTAGCGGGGAACACCGGGGAGCTGTTTTTT. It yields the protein CASRLAGNTGELFF.

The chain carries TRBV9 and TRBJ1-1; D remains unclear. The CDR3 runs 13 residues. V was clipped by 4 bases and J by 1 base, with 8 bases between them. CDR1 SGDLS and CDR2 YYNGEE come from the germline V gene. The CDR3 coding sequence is TGTGCCAGCAGCCCTGAGTGGAACACTGAAGCTTTCTTT. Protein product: CASSPEWNTEAFF.